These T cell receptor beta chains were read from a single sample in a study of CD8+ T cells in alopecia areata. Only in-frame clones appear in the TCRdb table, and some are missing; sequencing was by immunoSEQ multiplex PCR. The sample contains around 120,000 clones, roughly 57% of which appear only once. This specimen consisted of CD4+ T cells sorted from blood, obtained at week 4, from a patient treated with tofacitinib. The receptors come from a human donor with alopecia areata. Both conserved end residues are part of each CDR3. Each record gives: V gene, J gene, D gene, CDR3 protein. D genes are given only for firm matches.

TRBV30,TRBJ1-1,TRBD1,CAWSVRGLQGAGAEAFF
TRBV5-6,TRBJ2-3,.,CASSGRGSDTQYF
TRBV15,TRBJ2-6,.,CATSRGVGTGANVLTF
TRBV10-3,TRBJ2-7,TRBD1,CAISEGTGRSGEQYF
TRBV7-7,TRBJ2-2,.,CASSRESGELFF
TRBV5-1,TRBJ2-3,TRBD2,CASSIGTSGRADTQYF
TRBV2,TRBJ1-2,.,CASREQGGYGYTF
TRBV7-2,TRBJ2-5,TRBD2,CASSRRLAGGRETQYF
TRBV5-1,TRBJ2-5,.,CASSSEGTQYF
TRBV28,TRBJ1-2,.,CASSLIGLYGYTF
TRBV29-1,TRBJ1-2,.,CSAGDDNYGYTF
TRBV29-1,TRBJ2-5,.,CSVSWRQETQYF
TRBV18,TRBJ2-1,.,CASSPRGEQFF
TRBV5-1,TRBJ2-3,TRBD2,CASSFGLAGVGDTQYF
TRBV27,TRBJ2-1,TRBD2,CASSVGGLAGPNSYNEQFF
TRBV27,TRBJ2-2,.,CASSFRGTGELFF
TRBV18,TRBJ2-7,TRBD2,CASSPRSSGVTYEQYF
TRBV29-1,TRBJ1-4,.,CSVDGGNEKLFF
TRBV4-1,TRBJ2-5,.,CASSKIRKETQYF
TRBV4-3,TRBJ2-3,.,CASSQESITDTQYF
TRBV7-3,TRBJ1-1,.,CASSLLGRAEAFF
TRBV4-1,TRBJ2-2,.,CASSLDGNTGELFF
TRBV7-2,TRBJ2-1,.,CASSLARARVNYNEQFF
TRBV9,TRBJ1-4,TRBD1,CASTKDRMGQLFF
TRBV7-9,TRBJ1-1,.,CASSLDYGVNTEAFF
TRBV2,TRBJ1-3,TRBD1,CASTRTGTGAADSGNTIYF
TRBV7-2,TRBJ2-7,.,CASSLDIGGTPYEQYF
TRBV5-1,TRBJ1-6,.,CASSLSKGVANSPLHF
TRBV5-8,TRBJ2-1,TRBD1,CASSLDRGKHNEQFF
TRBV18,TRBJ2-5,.,CASSPIPQETQYF
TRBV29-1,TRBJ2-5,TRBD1,CSAVVDRVQETQYF
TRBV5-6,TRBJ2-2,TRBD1,CASTWRTGTGELFF
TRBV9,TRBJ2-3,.,CASSPGTDTQYF
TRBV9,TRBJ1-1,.,CASSPEVGGAEAFF
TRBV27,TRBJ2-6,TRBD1,CASRPTGVLFSGANVLTF
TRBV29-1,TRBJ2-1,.,CSVARGGAYNEQFF
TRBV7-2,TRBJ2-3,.,CASSLASGTWPPDTQYF
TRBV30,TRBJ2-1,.,CAWAGSARDEQFF
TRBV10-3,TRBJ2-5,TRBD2,CATGRSPPETQYF
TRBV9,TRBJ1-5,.,CASSANNRDQPQHF
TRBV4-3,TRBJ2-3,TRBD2,CASSQEKRLAGADTQYF
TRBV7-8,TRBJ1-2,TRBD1,CASSLFGQAIANYGYTF
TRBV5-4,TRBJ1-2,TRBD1,CASSFLAGTGVYGYTF
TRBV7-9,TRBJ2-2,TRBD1,CASTGTANTGELFF
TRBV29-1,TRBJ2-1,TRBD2,CSSVGGGMVGEQFF
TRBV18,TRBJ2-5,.,CASPGQETQYF
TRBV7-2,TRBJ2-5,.,CASSSSLLQETQYF
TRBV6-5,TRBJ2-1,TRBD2,CASSSTSGEQFF
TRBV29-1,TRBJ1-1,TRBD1,CSVDPTGGNTEAFF
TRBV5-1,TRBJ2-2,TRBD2,CASSDSPGLAGGRFGELFF
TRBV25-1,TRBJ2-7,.,CASSEGRGGQSFSYEQYF
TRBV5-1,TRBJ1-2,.,CASSLQRNYGYTF
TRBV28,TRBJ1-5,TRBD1,CASSSPGQGGNNQPQHF
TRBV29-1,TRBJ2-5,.,CSPKPPGYRETQYF